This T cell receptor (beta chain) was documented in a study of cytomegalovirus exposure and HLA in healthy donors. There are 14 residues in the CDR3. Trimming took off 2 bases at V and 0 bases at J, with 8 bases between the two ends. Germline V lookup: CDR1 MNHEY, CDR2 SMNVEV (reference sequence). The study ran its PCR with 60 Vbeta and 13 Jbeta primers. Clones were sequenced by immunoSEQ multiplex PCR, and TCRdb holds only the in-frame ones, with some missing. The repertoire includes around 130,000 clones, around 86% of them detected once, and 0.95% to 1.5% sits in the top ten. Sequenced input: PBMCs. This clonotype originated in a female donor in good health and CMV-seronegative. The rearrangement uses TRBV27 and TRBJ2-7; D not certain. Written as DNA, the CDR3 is TGTGCCAGCAGTTTAAGCGTCCACTCCTACGAGCAGTACTTC. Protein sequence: CASSLSVHSYEQYF.